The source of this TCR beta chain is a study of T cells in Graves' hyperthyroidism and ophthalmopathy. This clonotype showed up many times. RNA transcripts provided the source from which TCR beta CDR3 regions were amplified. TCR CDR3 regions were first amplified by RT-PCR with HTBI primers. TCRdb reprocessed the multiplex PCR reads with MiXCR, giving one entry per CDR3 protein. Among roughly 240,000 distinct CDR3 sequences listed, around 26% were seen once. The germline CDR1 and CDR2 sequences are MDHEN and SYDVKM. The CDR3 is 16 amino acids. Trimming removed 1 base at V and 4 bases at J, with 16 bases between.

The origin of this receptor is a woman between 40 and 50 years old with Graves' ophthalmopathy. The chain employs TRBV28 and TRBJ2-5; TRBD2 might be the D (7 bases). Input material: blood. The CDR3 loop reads CASSLSEGGRRETQYF. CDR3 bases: TGTGCCAGCAGTTTATCCGAGGGGGGGAGAAGAGAGACCCAGTACTTC.